A selection of T cell receptor beta chains follows, all from one sample in a study of T cells in Graves' hyperthyroidism and ophthalmopathy. TCRdb fed the multiplex PCR reads into MiXCR, producing one record per CDR3 protein. The sample gives fewer than 450,000 distinct CDR3 sequences, roughly 15% of which show up once; around 35% is in the top ten. Source material: blood. The receptors were sampled from a woman aged 30 to 39 with Graves' hyperthyroidism that later progressed to Graves' ophthalmopathy. The CDR3 runs from the conserved cysteine through the conserved F or W. D genes are given only for firm matches. Clone size is not always given. Where it is, it says once, few, many or a class for expanded clones.

D gene,J gene,V gene,clone size,CDR3 protein,CDR3 DNA
-,TRBJ1-5,TRBV6-1,many,CASSGFRGSGNQPQHF,TGTGCCAGCAGTGGGTTTAGGGGTTCGGGCAATCAGCCCCAGCATTTT
-,TRBJ2-7,TRBV27,few,CASSLSFGGQGSYEQYF,TGTGCCAGCAGTTTATCCTTTGGCGGTCAGGGTTCCTACGAGCAGTACTTC
TRBD1,TRBJ1-1,TRBV5-1,few,CASSKTGGEAEAFF,TGCGCCAGCAGCAAGACAGGGGGCGAAGCTGAAGCTTTCTTT
TRBD1,TRBJ1-2,TRBV18,-,CASSAYGTGVYGYTF,TGTGCCAGCTCAGCCTACGGGACAGGTGTCTATGGCTACACCTTC
-,TRBJ1-1,TRBV5-4,once,CASSLGGWVGNTEAFF,TGTGCCAGCAGCTTGGGGGGCTGGGTCGGGAACACTGAAGCTTTCTTT
-,TRBJ2-7,TRBV6-1,-,CASSEADPAGGTYEQYF,TGTGCCAGCAGTGAAGCGGACCCGGCCGGGGGAACCTACGAGCAGTACTTC
-,TRBJ2-1,TRBV6-1,many,CASSWGPGEQFF,TGTGCCAGCAGTTGGGGACCTGGTGAGCAGTTCTTC
-,TRBJ1-2,TRBV7-2,many,CASSLGGGRGYTF,TGTGCCAGCAGCTTAGGTGGAGGGAGAGGCTACACCTTC
-,TRBJ1-5,TRBV12-3/TRBV12-4,many,CASSFVWTDYYSNQPQHF,TGTGCCAGCAGTTTTGTCTGGACAGACTATTATAGCAATCAGCCCCAGCATTTT
-,TRBJ2-3,TRBV5-1,many,CASSLYDDPPDTQYF,TGCGCCAGCAGCTTGTACGACGACCCACCAGATACGCAGTATTTT
-,TRBJ2-1,TRBV19,-,CASSIDLPSYNEQFF,TGTGCCAGTAGTATAGATCTTCCAAGTTACAATGAGCAGTTCTTC
-,TRBJ2-7,TRBV2,-,CASIPRTSYYEQYF,TGTGCCAGCATCCCCAGGACATCTTACTACGAGCAGTACTTC
TRBD2,TRBJ2-3,TRBV7-8,-,CASSFPTSGSEGTDTQYF,TGTGCCAGCAGTTTCCCAACTAGCGGGAGTGAGGGAACAGATACGCAGTATTTT
TRBD1,TRBJ1-2,TRBV20-1,few,CRAIDRGVRDTF,TGCAGAGCTATAGACAGGGGGGTCCGGGACACCTTC
-,TRBJ1-2,TRBV12-3/TRBV12-4,many,CASTLIGIGYTF,TGTGCCAGCACCTTGATCGGGATTGGCTACACCTTC
-,TRBJ2-2,TRBV6-5,few,CASSYEVGELFF,TGTGCCAGCAGTTATGAAGTCGGGGAGCTGTTTTTT
TRBD2,TRBJ2-2,TRBV19,many,CASRLGLANTGELFF,TGTGCCAGTAGACTAGGACTAGCGAACACCGGGGAGCTGTTTTTT
-,TRBJ2-2,TRBV15,few,CATSRDGPGNTGELFF,TGTGCCACCAGCAGAGATGGCCCAGGGAACACCGGGGAGCTGTTTTTT
-,TRBJ2-7,TRBV18,few,CASSPGTTVYEQYF,TGTGCCAGCTCACCAGGGACAACCGTCTACGAGCAGTACTTC
TRBD1,TRBJ1-2,TRBV9,-,CASSAPGQGGYGYTF,TGTGCCAGCAGCGCGCCGGGACAGGGAGGATATGGCTACACCTTC
TRBD1,TRBJ2-1,TRBV12-5,many,CASATGQGGNEQFF,TGTGCTAGTGCCACGGGACAGGGTGGAAATGAGCAGTTCTTC
TRBD2,TRBJ2-1,TRBV19,many,CASKLAGSSYNEQFF,TGTGCCAGTAAACTAGCGGGGAGCTCCTACAATGAGCAGTTCTTC
-,TRBJ2-5,TRBV5-1,-,CASSAGNRRSNQETQYF,TGCGCCAGCAGCGCCGGAAACAGGAGGTCGAACCAAGAGACCCAGTACTTC
TRBD2,TRBJ2-5,TRBV4-1,-,CASSQSGSPGTGGQETQYF,TGCGCCAGCAGCCAAAGTGGGTCCCCTGGGACGGGAGGGCAAGAGACCCAGTACTTC
TRBD2,TRBJ2-1,TRBV5-1,many,CASSLEWTSAYNEQFF,TGCGCCAGCAGCTTGGAGTGGACTAGTGCCTACAATGAGCAGTTCTTC
-,TRBJ2-5,TRBV19,many,CASKDLAETQYF,TGTGCCAGTAAAGATCTCGCGGAGACCCAGTACTTC
-,TRBJ2-1,TRBV20-1,many,CSARDTGGSYNEQFF,TGCAGTGCTAGAGATACGGGCGGCTCCTACAATGAGCAGTTCTTC
TRBD2,TRBJ2-1,TRBV5-6,-,CASSFRTSGENEQFF,TGTGCCAGCAGCTTTAGGACTAGCGGGGAGAATGAGCAGTTCTTC
TRBD1,TRBJ1-2,TRBV29-1,-,CSVEDTGEGYTF,TGCAGCGTTGAAGATACAGGGGAGGGCTACACCTTC
TRBD2,TRBJ2-7,TRBV11-2,-,CASSPRPLWREDPYEQYF,TGTGCCAGCAGCCCCCGGCCCCTCTGGCGGGAGGACCCCTACGAGCAGTACTTC
-,TRBJ2-7,TRBV2,many,CASSGTDPYEQYF,TGTGCCAGCAGTGGGACTGACCCCTACGAGCAGTACTTC
-,TRBJ1-5,TRBV19,many,CASSIAGTLGNQPQHF,TGTGCCAGTAGTATAGCCGGGACATTGGGCAATCAGCCCCAGCATTTT
TRBD1,TRBJ2-7,TRBV5-1,many,CASSFALRKGGEMNYEQYF,TGCGCCAGCAGCTTTGCTCTCCGGAAAGGGGGCGAGATGAACTACGAGCAGTACTTC
TRBD2,TRBJ2-5,TRBV6-1,many,CASSDGLAGETQYF,TGTGCCAGCAGTGATGGACTAGCGGGTGAGACCCAGTACTTC
-,TRBJ1-2,TRBV9,-,CASSETGDYGYTF,TGTGCCAGCAGCGAGACAGGCGACTATGGCTACACCTTC
-,TRBJ1-2,TRBV5-4,many,CASSLFGRGANYGYTF,TGTGCCAGCAGCTTGTTTGGCAGAGGAGCTAACTATGGCTACACCTTC
TRBD2,TRBJ2-1,TRBV5-1,-,CASSLKLAGVLNEQFF,TGCGCCAGCAGCCTAAAACTAGCGGGAGTCCTGAATGAGCAGTTCTTC
TRBD1,TRBJ2-7,TRBV11-2,many,CASSPLRGHTYEQYF,TGTGCCAGCAGCCCTTTGAGGGGGCACACCTACGAGCAGTACTTC
TRBD2,TRBJ2-1,TRBV2,-,CASTSGNYNEQFF,TGTGCCAGCACGAGCGGGAACTACAATGAGCAGTTCTTC
-,TRBJ2-1,TRBV3-1,many,CASSQGINEQFF,TGTGCCAGCAGCCAAGGGATCAATGAGCAGTTCTTC
-,TRBJ2-7,TRBV9,-,CASSPGVNLYEQYF,TGTGCCAGCAGCCCAGGGGTTAATCTCTACGAGCAGTACTTC
-,TRBJ2-5,TRBV6-1,many,CASIRGRQETQYF,TGTGCCAGCATACGGGGGCGCCAAGAGACCCAGTACTTC
TRBD1,TRBJ2-5,TRBV20-1,-,CSALRGDRGGETQYF,TGCAGTGCCCTTCGAGGAGACAGGGGAGGAGAGACCCAGTACTTC
-,TRBJ2-5,TRBV20-1,few,CSARDSTRGIETQYF,TGCAGTGCTAGAGATTCTACCCGGGGGATTGAGACCCAGTACTTC
-,TRBJ1-1,TRBV2,many,CASSGSGGQAREAFF,TGTGCCAGCAGTGGGAGTGGGGGGCAGGCCCGTGAAGCTTTCTTT
-,TRBJ2-1,TRBV19,few,CASSNMGGGAVEQFF,TGTGCCAGTAGCAATATGGGGGGGGGGGCCGTTGAGCAGTTCTTC
-,TRBJ1-1,TRBV10-3,many,CAISDGRQGLMNTEAFF,TGTGCCATCAGTGATGGGCGGCAGGGGCTCATGAACACTGAAGCTTTCTTT
-,TRBJ2-7,TRBV5-1,-,CASSESDRSHEQYF,TGCGCCAGCAGCGAATCCGACCGATCCCACGAGCAGTACTTC
-,TRBJ1-2,TRBV6-2/TRBV6-3,many,CASSFGGRNGYTF,TGTGCCAGCAGTTTTGGGGGGAGAAATGGCTACACCTTC
TRBD1,TRBJ1-2,TRBV28,-,CASSSGQRAGGYTF,TGTGCCAGCAGTTCGGGACAGAGGGCGGGTGGCTACACCTTC
TRBD1,TRBJ2-7,TRBV9,-,CASSWGTGGLYEQYF,TGTGCCAGCAGCTGGGGGACAGGGGGCTTATACGAGCAGTACTTC
-,TRBJ2-5,TRBV20-1,-,CSATGGLETQYF,TGCAGTGCTACCGGGGGGCTTGAGACCCAGTACTTC
TRBD2,TRBJ2-7,TRBV6-1,many,CASSDERGTVWEQYF,TGTGCCAGCAGTGATGAGCGGGGGACGGTGTGGGAGCAGTACTTC
-,TRBJ1-4,TRBV2,-,CASNTAGGFGTTNEKLFF,TGTGCCAGCAACACAGCTGGAGGGTTCGGTACAACTAATGAAAAACTGTTTTTT